The 10 T cell receptor beta chains below come from one sample, sequenced in a study of cytomegalovirus exposure and HLA in healthy donors. Use of 60 Vbeta and 13 Jbeta primers characterized the PCR. Here immunoSEQ multiplex PCR was the method, and the copy in TCRdb shows in-frame clones only, minus some. The repertoire holds around 100,000 clones, around 77% seen once, with roughly 5% in the top ten. Sequenced: PBMCs. These receptors originate from a woman in her 30s in good health and CMV-seropositive.

V is TRBV19 and J is TRBJ1-2; a possible D gene is TRBD1 (6 bases). V dropped 4 bases and J dropped 4 bases, with 13 bases sitting between them. There are 14 residues in the CDR3. Per the germline V gene, CDR1 is LNHDA and CDR2 is SQIVND (reference sequence). The CDR3 bases are TGTGCCAGTAGTACGCAACAGGGATTCTATGGCTACACCTTC. Translation: CASSTQQGFYGYTF.

CDR3 amino acids: CASSTSGGADTGELFF. CDR3 in DNA: TGCGCCAGCAGCACTAGCGGGGGGGCTGACACCGGGGAGCTGTTTTTT. The gene calls are TRBV5-1 and TRBJ2-2; 13 bases line up with TRBD2. The CDR3 sequence is 16 residues long. Germline V gives CDR1 SGHRS, CDR2 YFSETQ. J gave up 3 bases and V 4 bases, and 3 bases lay outside the gene matches.

J is TRBJ1-2 and V is TRBV4-1; D might be TRBD1 (6 bases). Germline CDR1 and CDR2: MGHRA and YSYEKL. The germline V and J ends were trimmed by 1 base and 8 bases, with 14 bases remaining between them. The CDR3 spans 14 residues. In DNA, the CDR3 is TGCGCCAGCAGCCAAGTACGGACAGAACAGGGCTACACCTTC. Its protein product is CASSQVRTEQGYTF.

The J gene is TRBJ2-2, the V gene TRBV5-1; D is possibly TRBD1 (5 bases). The CDR3 runs 15 residues. The germline V and J ends were trimmed by 1 base and 1 base, with 8 bases remaining between them. In germline, CDR1 is SGHRS, CDR2 YFSETQ. CDR3 nucleotide sequence: TGCGCCAGCAGCTTGAGCCAGGGGAACACCGGGGAGCTGTTTTTT. Protein: CASSLSQGNTGELFF.

This chain uses TRBV9 with TRBJ2-7; weak D call: TRBD1 (5 bases). This CDR3 contains 14 residues. Germline CDR1 reads SGDLS; CDR2 reads YYNGEE. Trimming took 2 bases from V and 4 from J, leaving 13 bases between them. The CDR3 sequence: CASSVGGAIYEQYF. The CDR3 bases are TGTGCCAGCAGCGTCGGTGGGGCCATTTACGAGCAGTACTTC. The full variable domain, completed using reference TRBV9 and TRBJ2-7, is DSGVTQTPKHLITATGQRVTLRCSPRSGDLSVYWYQQSLDQGLQFLIQYYNGEERAKGNILERFSAQQFPDLHSELNLSSLELGDSALYFCASSVGGAIYEQYFGPGTRLTVT.

The rearrangement links TRBV9 to TRBJ2-7; TRBD2 might be the D (5 bases). Germline loops: CDR1 SGDLS, CDR2 YYNGEE. CDR3 length: 12 residues. Trimming pared 2 bases from V and 3 bases from J, leaving 6 bases between. CDR3 protein: CASSVGDYEQYF. In DNA form, the CDR3 reads TGTGCCAGCAGCGTGGGAGACTACGAGCAGTACTTC.

The chain carries TRBV7-2 and TRBJ2-2; the match to TRBD1 covers 8 bases. The J segment lost 1 base and the V segment lost 8 bases, leaving 3 bases of the junction unmatched. The CDR3 is 14 amino acids. Looked up from germline, CDR1 is SGHTA and CDR2 is FQGNSA. The CDR3: CASRGQGNTGELFF. In DNA form, the CDR3 reads TGTGCCAGCCGAGGACAGGGGAACACCGGGGAGCTGTTTTTT. Using reference TRBV7-2 and TRBJ2-2 for the parts outside the CDR3, the full variable domain is GAGVSQSPSNKVTEKGKDVELRCDPISGHTALYWYRQSLGQGLEFLIYFQGNSAPDKSGLPSDRFSAERTGGSVSTLTIQRTQQEDSAVYLCASRGQGNTGELFFGEGSRLTVL.

The CDR3 spells CASSLLAGTDTQYF. CDR3 in DNA: TGCGCCAGCAGCCTACTAGCGGGCACAGATACGCAGTATTTT. V and J are TRBV5-1 and TRBJ2-3, with TRBD2 identical over 8 bases. Per the germline V gene, CDR1 is SGHRS and CDR2 is YFSETQ. The trim removed 4 bases at V and 1 base at J, leaving 2 bases unmatched. The CDR3 has 14 residues.

The rearrangement uses TRBV7-2 and TRBJ2-7, with D maybe TRBD2 (6 bases). The germline gives CDR1 SGHTA, CDR2 FQGNSA. The germline V and J ends were trimmed by 1 base and 2 bases, with 9 bases remaining between them. The CDR3 runs to 14 residues. The CDR3 is CASSLVGGPYEQYF. The CDR3 bases are TGTGCCAGCAGCTTAGTTGGAGGGCCCTACGAGCAGTACTTC.

The chain is built from TRBV6-5 and TRBJ1-4; possible D gene TRBD1, 6 bases. CDR3 length: 15 amino acids. In germline, CDR1 is MNHEY, CDR2 SVGAGI. V lost 7 bases, J lost 8 bases, and 20 bases lay in between. This CDR3 reads CASTSGGQGNEKLFF. The CDR3 DNA sequence: TGTGCCAGCACCAGTGGGGGCCAGGGGAACGAAAAACTGTTTTTT.